This TCR beta chain comes out of a study of T cell repertoires in cytomegalovirus infection. Whole-study findings and limits: HLA-C-restricted CMV-specific TCR beta clonotypes prevailed in the ex vivo response.

MiXCR, run by TCRdb on the reads, gives a single entry per CDR3 protein. Of some 450,000 distinct CDR3 sequences in the sample, 25% to 40% were seen once. With regard to this clonotype: Antigen: not known.

Germline V gives CDR1 SEHNR, CDR2 FQNEAQ (reference sequence). V lost 3 bases, J lost 5 bases, and 13 bases lay in between. This CDR3 contains 15 residues. The chain links TRBV7-9 to TRBJ2-2, with a tentative D call TRBD2 (6 bases). Sequencing used PBMCs. This sequence was found in a human donor in good health (CMV status not recorded). Some clones in this sample may be carry-over from other donors' samples. This CDR3 is CASSFPASETGELFF. The CDR3 nucleotides are TGTGCCAGCAGCTTTCCTGCTAGCGAGACCGGGGAGCTGTTTTTT.